Sequencing of this TCR beta chain was carried out in a study of CD8 T cells in ankylosing spondylitis. Notes on the study in general: Seemingly characteristic of ankylosing spondylitis blood was a TCR beta motif consisting of 7 or 8 highly homologous variants. There was reportedly significant enrichment of clones that were disease-linked in matched ankylosing spondylitis synovial fluid. Prior work had noted some motif variants in reactive arthritis blood and synovial fluid.

Per germline, CDR1 DFQATT and CDR2 SNEGSKA (reference sequence). V lost 0 bases, J lost 1 base, and 5 bases stayed unmatched. CDR3 length: 15 amino acids. In making TCR beta libraries, quantitative 5'-RACE with molecular barcodes was used. TCRdb re-derived calls from the 5' RACE reads in MiXCR, one entry per CDR3 protein. The sample has under 950,000 distinct CDR3 sequences; 15% to 20% are singletons. With respect to this clonotype: Its cognate antigen is unknown.

This rearrangement joins TRBV20-1 to TRBJ1-1; 7 bases line up with TRBD1. This TCR was recovered from a male donor with ankylosing spondylitis. Sequencing input: blood, either unsorted or a sorted T cell fraction (not recorded which). This CDR3 is CSARDRGTANTEAFF. CDR3 in DNA: TGCAGTGCTAGAGATCGGGGGACAGCGAACACTGAAGCTTTCTTT.